These 13 T cell receptor beta chains were sequenced from one sample in a study of blood T cell repertoires in COVID-19. Sequencing used immunoSEQ multiplex PCR; TCRdb keeps in-frame clones, though not all of them. The profile covers approximately 230,000 clones, with around 88% appearing a single time and 1.3% to 1.5% taken by the ten largest. Sequencing input: peripheral blood. These receptors were obtained from an elderly man with acute or convalescent COVID-19.

V is TRBV27 and J is TRBJ1-3, with TRBD1 matching over 7 bases. This CDR3 comprises 14 residues. Trimming removed 8 bases from V and 0 bases from J; junction bases left unmatched: 4. The germline V gene encodes CDR1 MNHEY and CDR2 SMNVEV (reference sequence). CDR3 amino acids: CASGRDSSGNTIYF. As DNA, the CDR3 is TGTGCCAGCGGACGGGACAGCTCTGGAAACACCATATATTTT.

This clone was counted between two and nine times. The chain is built from TRBV4-3 and TRBJ2-7, with TRBD1 matching over 7 bases. Germline CDR1 LGHNA, CDR2 YSLEER. CDR3 length: 16 residues. After removal of 0 bases from V and 0 bases from J, the junction contained 5 bases not matched to a gene. As DNA, the CDR3 is TGCGCCAGCAGCCAAGAGACAGGGTCTCCCTCCTACGAGCAGTACTTC. This sequence encodes CASSQETGSPSYEQYF.

The chain employs TRBV7-2 and TRBJ2-3, with a weak D call TRBD2 (6 bases). V lost 5 bases, J lost 7 bases, and 16 bases lay in between. Germline V CDR1 and CDR2: SGHTA, FQGNSA. CDR3 length: 14 residues. CDR3 in DNA: TGTGCCAGCAGCCCCCGGGACTCTACTAATACGCAGTATTTT. Its protein product is CASSPRDSTNTQYF.

Worth noting for this clone: Other DNA sequences within the sample encode an identical CDR3. DNA of the CDR3: TGTGCCAGTTCCAGGGGAGAGGGCAATCAGCCCCAGCATTTT. This codes for CASSRGEGNQPQHF. This chain connects TRBV19 to TRBJ1-5; possible D gene TRBD1, 6 bases. CDR1 is LNHDA and CDR2 is SQIVND in the germline V gene (reference sequence). The CDR3 extends over 14 amino acids. V lost 8 bases, J lost 2 bases, and 13 bases lay in between.

The chain employs TRBV9 and TRBJ2-1; the match to TRBD2 covers 10 bases. The germline V gene encodes CDR1 SGDLS and CDR2 YYNGEE. The CDR3 extends over 16 amino acids. The ends lost 0 bases at V and 8 bases at J; junction bases unmatched: 8. The CDR3 bases are TGTGCCAGCAGCGTAGACCTTAGCGGGGGGTACGATGAGCAGTTCTTC. Translated, it gives CASSVDLSGGYDEQFF.

This clone was found once. This sequence joins TRBV18 and TRBJ1-1; the match to TRBD1 covers 12 bases. V shed 2 bases, J shed 4 bases, and the junction held 14 bases outside the gene matches. Germline CDR1 is KGHSH and CDR2 is LQKENI. The CDR3 spans 19 residues. The CDR3: CASSPSPGQGARWGTEAFF. The CDR3 DNA reads TGTGCCAGCTCACCATCGCCGGGACAGGGGGCAAGGTGGGGCACTGAAGCTTTCTTT.

This clone was seen a single time. The chain uses TRBV6-5 and TRBJ2-3; 7 nucleotides line up with TRBD1. Looked up from germline, CDR1 is MNHEY and CDR2 is SVGAGI. V lost 8 bases and J lost 3; bases outside the gene matches: 11. This CDR3 is built from 15 residues. The CDR3 spells CASAPTGWATDTQYF. The CDR3 DNA is TGTGCCAGCGCCCCGACAGGGTGGGCGACAGATACGCAGTATTTT.

The chain recombines TRBV28 with TRBJ1-3, with D perhaps TRBD1 (6 bases). V was cut by 5 bases and J by 0 bases, with 8 bases left in between. The CDR3 has 14 amino acids. Looked up from germline, CDR1 is MDHEN and CDR2 is SYDVKM. The CDR3 here is CASSRQVSGNTIYF. CDR3 bases: TGTGCCAGCAGTCGACAGGTCTCTGGAAACACCATATATTTT. Based on the CDR3 plus reference TRBV28 and TRBJ1-3, the full variable domain is DVKVTQSSRYLVKRTGEKVFLECVQDMDHENMFWYRQDPGLGLRLIYFSYDVKMKEKGDIPEGYSVSREKKERFSLILESASTNQTSMYLCASSRQVSGNTIYFGEGSWLTVV.

The chain joins TRBV7-2 to TRBJ2-1; perhaps TRBD1 as D (5 bases). Trimming stripped 1 base from V and 5 bases from J, with 15 bases between. The CDR3 is 16 amino acids. CDR1 is SGHTA, CDR2 FQGNSA, per germline. The CDR3 DNA follows: TGTGCCAGCAGCTTAGGGGGCCAGGGCTTAAACAATGAGCAGTTCTTC. It codes for CASSLGGQGLNNEQFF.

The J gene is TRBJ1-1, the V gene TRBV18; unclear D gene. Trimming shortened V by 2 bases and J by 1 base, and 11 bases separated the two germline ends. Germline V lookup: CDR1 KGHSH, CDR2 LQKENI. The CDR3 is 15 residues long. CDR3 nucleotides: TGTGCCAGCTCACCAAGGAGTCGTAGGAACACTGAAGCTTTCTTT. This translates into CASSPRSRRNTEAFF.

This rearrangement joins TRBV6-2 or TRBV6-3 to TRBJ2-3; no clear D gene. CDR1 is MNHEY, CDR2 SVGEGT, per germline. The CDR3 is made up of 16 amino acids. Trimming left V 0 bases short and J 0 bases short, with 10 bases between. The CDR3 coding sequence is TGTGCCAGCAGTTACTCGCGCCTAATTAGCACAGATACGCAGTATTTT. This encodes CASSYSRLISTDTQYF.

J is TRBJ1-2 and V is TRBV12-3 or TRBV12-4; D is uncertain. The V gene lost 8 bases and the J gene lost 6 bases, with 16 bases spanning the gap. The CDR3 has 13 residues. In nucleotides, the CDR3 is TGTGCCAGCTCCTCAGGAAAGGAAAATGGCTACACCTTC. Protein: CASSSGKENGYTF.

The chain uses TRBV19 and TRBJ1-4; no firm D call. Trimming took 1 base from V and 3 from J, leaving 15 bases between them. Germline V lookup: CDR1 LNHDA, CDR2 SQIVND (reference sequence). The CDR3 totals 17 residues. The CDR3 here is CASSIVGYGRANEKLFF. The CDR3 DNA reads TGTGCCAGTAGTATAGTGGGTTACGGGAGGGCTAATGAAAAACTGTTTTTT. Filled out from reference TRBV19 and TRBJ1-4, the complete variable domain reads DGGITQSPKYLFRKEGQNVTLSCEQNLNHDAMYWYRQDPGQGLRLIYYSQIVNDFQKGDIAEGYSVSREKKESFPLTVTSAQKNPTAFYLCASSIVGYGRANEKLFFGSGTQLSVL.